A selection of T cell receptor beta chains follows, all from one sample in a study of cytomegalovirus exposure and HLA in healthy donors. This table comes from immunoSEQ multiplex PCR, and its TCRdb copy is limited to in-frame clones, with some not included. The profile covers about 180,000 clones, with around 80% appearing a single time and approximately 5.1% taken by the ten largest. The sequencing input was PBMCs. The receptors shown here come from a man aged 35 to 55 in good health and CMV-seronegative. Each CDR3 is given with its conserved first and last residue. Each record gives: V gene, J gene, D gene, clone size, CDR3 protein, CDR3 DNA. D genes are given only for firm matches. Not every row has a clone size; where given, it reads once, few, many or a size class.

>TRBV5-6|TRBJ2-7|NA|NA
CASSLGGLYYEQYF
TGTGCCAGCAGCTTGGGTGGGCTGTACTACGAGCAGTACTTC
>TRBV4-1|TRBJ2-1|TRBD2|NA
CASKSGGAGSYNEQFF
TGCGCCAGCAAAAGCGGGGGGGCCGGGTCCTACAATGAGCAGTTCTTC
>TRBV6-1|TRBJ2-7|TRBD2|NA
CASSEGGTWYEQYF
TGTGCCAGCAGTGAGGGGGGGACTTGGTACGAGCAGTACTTC
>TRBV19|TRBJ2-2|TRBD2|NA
CASRRLAGNTGELFF
TGTGCCAGTAGAAGACTAGCGGGTAACACCGGGGAGCTGTTTTTT
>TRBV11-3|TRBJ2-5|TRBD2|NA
CASSPRGGGAETQYF
TGTGCCAGCAGCCCCCGGGGCGGGGGGGCAGAGACCCAGTACTTC
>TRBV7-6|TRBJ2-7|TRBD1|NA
CASSLVDRGEAEQYF
TGTGCCAGCAGCTTAGTGGACAGGGGAGAGGCCGAGCAGTACTTC
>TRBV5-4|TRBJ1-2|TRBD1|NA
CASSPWFGTGGNYGYTF
TGTGCCAGCAGTCCTTGGTTTGGGACAGGGGGCAACTATGGCTACACCTTC
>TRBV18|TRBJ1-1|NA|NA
CASSPPSEGVAFF
TGTGCCAGCTCACCACCGTCAGAGGGGGTAGCTTTCTTT
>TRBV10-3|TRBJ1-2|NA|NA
CAISGQNYGYTF
TGTGCCATCAGTGGACAGAACTATGGCTACACCTTC
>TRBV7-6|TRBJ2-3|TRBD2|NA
CASSLETSGRTDTQYF
TGTGCCAGCAGCTTAGAGACTAGCGGGCGCACAGATACGCAGTATTTT
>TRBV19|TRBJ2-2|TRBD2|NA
CASSELAGGRTGELFF
TGTGCCAGTAGCGAACTAGCGGGAGGGCGCACCGGGGAGCTGTTTTTT
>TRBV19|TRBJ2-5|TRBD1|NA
CASSIQGTAEETQYF
TGTGCCAGTAGTATACAAGGGACAGCCGAAGAGACCCAGTACTTC
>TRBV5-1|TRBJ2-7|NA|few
CASSPGVAGATSYEQYF
TGCGCCAGCAGCCCGGGAGTGGCGGGGGCCACCTCCTACGAGCAGTACTTC
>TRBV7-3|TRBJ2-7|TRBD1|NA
CASSPQTGMNYEQYF
TGTGCCAGCAGCCCTCAGACAGGGATGAACTACGAGCAGTACTTC
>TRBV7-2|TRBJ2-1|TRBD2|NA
CASSLNAGVNYNEQFF
TGTGCCAGCAGCTTAAATGCGGGGGTGAACTACAATGAGCAGTTCTTC
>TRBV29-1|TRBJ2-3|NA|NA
CSVEAAYTDTQYF
TGCAGCGTTGAGGCGGCGTACACAGATACGCAGTATTTT
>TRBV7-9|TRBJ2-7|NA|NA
CASRLTGTAYEQYF
TGTGCCAGCAGGCTCACAGGGACCGCCTACGAGCAGTACTTC
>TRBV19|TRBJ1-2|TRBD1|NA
CASSPEGQGGYTF
TGTGCCAGTAGTCCTGAGGGACAGGGAGGCTACACCTTC
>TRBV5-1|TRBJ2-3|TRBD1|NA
CASSAGTALSTDTQYF
TGCGCCAGCAGCGCCGGGACAGCCCTTAGCACAGATACGCAGTATTTT
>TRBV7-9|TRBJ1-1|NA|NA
CASSSQVLNTEAFF
TGTGCCAGCAGCTCCCAGGTGTTGAACACTGAAGCTTTCTTT
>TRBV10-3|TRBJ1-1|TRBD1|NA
CAISEWDRNTEAFF
TGTGCCATCAGTGAGTGGGACAGAAACACTGAAGCTTTCTTT
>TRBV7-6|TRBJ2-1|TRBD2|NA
CASSPELAGESNEQFF
TGTGCCAGCAGCCCGGAACTAGCGGGGGAAAGCAATGAGCAGTTCTTC
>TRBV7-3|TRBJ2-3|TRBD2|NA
CASSPLAGGTDTQYF
TGTGCCAGCAGCCCCCTAGCGGGAGGAACAGATACGCAGTATTTT
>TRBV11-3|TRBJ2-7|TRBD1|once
CASSRRQGRTYEQYF
TGTGCCAGCAGCCGTAGACAGGGCAGGACCTACGAGCAGTACTTC
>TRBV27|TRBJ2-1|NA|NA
CASKRAGGHNEQFF
TGTGCCAGCAAGCGTGCTGGCGGCCACAATGAGCAGTTCTTC
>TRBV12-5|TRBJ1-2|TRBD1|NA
CASGSDRGIGGYTF
TGTGCTAGTGGTTCGGACAGGGGAATAGGTGGCTACACCTTC
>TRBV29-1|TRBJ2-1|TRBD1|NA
CSAGQGGYNEQFF
TGCAGCGCTGGACAGGGGGGTTACAATGAGCAGTTCTTC
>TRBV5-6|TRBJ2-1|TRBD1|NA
CASSSPGTGSLGEQFF
TGTGCCAGCAGCTCACCCGGGACAGGGTCCCTGGGTGAGCAGTTCTTC
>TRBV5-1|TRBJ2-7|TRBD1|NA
CASRRDRDYEQYF
TGCGCCAGCAGGAGGGACAGAGACTACGAGCAGTACTTC
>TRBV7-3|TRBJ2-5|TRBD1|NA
CASSRGGGETQYF
TGTGCCAGCAGCCGAGGGGGCGGGGAGACCCAGTACTTC
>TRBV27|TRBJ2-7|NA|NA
CASSLLAGSYEQYF
TGTGCCAGCAGTTTATTAGCAGGGTCCTACGAGCAGTACTTC
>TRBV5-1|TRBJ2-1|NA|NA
CASSLNGYLSNEQFF
TGCGCCAGCAGCTTGAACGGGTACCTCTCCAATGAGCAGTTCTTC
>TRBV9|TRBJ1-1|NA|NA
CASSGREGRGLRAEAFF
TGTGCCAGCAGCGGGAGGGAGGGTAGGGGGTTGAGGGCTGAAGCTTTCTTT
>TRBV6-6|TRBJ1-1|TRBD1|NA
CASSDEQGRGNTEAFF
TGTGCCAGCAGCGACGAACAGGGGAGAGGCAACACTGAAGCTTTCTTT
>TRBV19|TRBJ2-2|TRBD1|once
CASLQGVDTGELFF
TGTGCCAGTTTACAGGGGGTTGATACCGGGGAGCTGTTTTTT
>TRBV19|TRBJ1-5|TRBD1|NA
CASSMDRVGNQPQHF
TGTGCCAGTAGTATGGACAGGGTTGGCAATCAGCCCCAGCATTTT
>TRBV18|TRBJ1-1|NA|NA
CASSPSGIAAEAFF
TGTGCCAGCTCACCATCCGGGATAGCCGCTGAAGCTTTCTTT
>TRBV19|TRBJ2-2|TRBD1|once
CASSRQGRGAPGELFF
TGTGCCAGTAGTCGACAGGGGAGAGGGGCCCCCGGGGAGCTGTTTTTT
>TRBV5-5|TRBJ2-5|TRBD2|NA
CASSISTSGVMGQETQYF
TGTGCCAGCAGTATATCGACTAGCGGGGTGATGGGGCAAGAGACCCAGTACTTC
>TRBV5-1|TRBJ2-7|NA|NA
CASSLDRVGDEQYF
TGCGCCAGCAGCTTGGACAGGGTAGGGGACGAGCAGTACTTC
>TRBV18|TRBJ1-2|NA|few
CASSFRQDPEDYGYTF
TGTGCCAGCTCCTTCCGACAGGATCCAGAGGACTATGGCTACACCTTC
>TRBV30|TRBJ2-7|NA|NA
CAWSTDSYEQYF
TGTGCCTGGAGTACTGACTCCTACGAGCAGTACTTC
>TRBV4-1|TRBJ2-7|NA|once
CASSESHRNYEQYF
TGCGCCAGCAGCGAGAGTCACAGAAACTACGAGCAGTACTTC
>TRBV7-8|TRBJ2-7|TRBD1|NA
CASSLGDRESYEQYF
TGTGCCAGCAGCTTAGGGGACAGGGAATCCTACGAGCAGTACTTC
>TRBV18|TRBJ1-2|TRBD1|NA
CASSPPGQRNYGYTF
TGTGCCAGCTCACCTCCGGGACAGAGAAACTATGGCTACACCTTC
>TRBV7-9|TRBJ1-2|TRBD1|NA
CATSRHFPGQRFGGYTF
TGTGCCACCTCGCGCCATTTTCCGGGACAGCGATTTGGTGGCTACACCTTC
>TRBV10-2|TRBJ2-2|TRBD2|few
CASQVGAGGQNTGELFF
TGCGCCAGCCAAGTTGGAGCGGGGGGTCAGAACACCGGGGAGCTGTTTTTT
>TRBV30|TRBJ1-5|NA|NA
CAWSLYSNQPQHF
TGTGCCTGGAGCTTATATAGCAATCAGCCCCAGCATTTT
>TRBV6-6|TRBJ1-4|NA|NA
CASSYRRDNEKLFF
TGTGCCAGCAGTTATCGCAGGGATAATGAAAAACTGTTTTTT
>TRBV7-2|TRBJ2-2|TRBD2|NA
CASSLALAGGPTGELFF
TGTGCCAGCAGCTTAGCGCTAGCGGGGGGGCCCACCGGGGAGCTGTTTTTT
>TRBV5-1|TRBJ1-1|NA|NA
CASSLALGGRDEAFF
TGCGCCAGCAGCTTAGCCTTGGGGGGTAGGGATGAAGCTTTCTTT
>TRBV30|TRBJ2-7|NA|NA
CAWTSDSYEQYF
TGTGCCTGGACTAGCGACAGCTACGAGCAGTACTTC
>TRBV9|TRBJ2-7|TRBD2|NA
CASSVGAGGASYEQYF
TGTGCCAGCAGCGTGGGCGCGGGAGGGGCTTCCTACGAGCAGTACTTC
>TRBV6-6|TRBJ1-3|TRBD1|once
CASYRDSLSGNTIYF
TGTGCCAGCTACCGGGACAGCCTTTCTGGAAACACCATATATTTT
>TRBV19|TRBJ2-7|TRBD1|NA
CASSFGTGYEQYF
TGTGCCAGTAGTTTCGGGACAGGCTACGAGCAGTACTTC